The 31 T cell receptor beta chains reported below all come from one sample, sequenced in a study of identical twins. Using its own MiXCR run on the 5' RACE reads, TCRdb lists one record per CDR3 protein. Counted here are hundreds of thousands of distinct CDR3 sequences, around 12% occurring once; the ten biggest clones make up around 1.6%. The same data also contributed to another study, on yellow fever vaccine responses in identical twins.

The source material was PBMCs. These TCRs come from a woman younger than 35 in good health.

The CDR3 bases are TGCGCCAGCAGCCCGGGACACTACGGATCCTACGAGCAGTACGTC. Residues: CASSPGHYGSYEQYV. V is TRBV4-1 and J is TRBJ2-7; a weak D match, TRBD1 (6 bases). The CDR3 runs 15 residues. The germline V gene has CDR1 MGHRA and CDR2 YSYEKL. V lost 4 bases and J lost 1, with 14 bases in between.

This clonotype turned up a few times. This chain joins TRBV5-6 and TRBJ1-2; D gene unclear. The CDR3 extends over 13 amino acids. CDR1 and CDR2 (germline): SGHDT, YYEEEE. The germline V and J ends were trimmed by 4 bases and 5 bases, with 12 bases remaining between them. The CDR3, as DNA: TGTGCCAGCAGCGCCGAGAGAGGTTATGGCTACACCTTC. It translates to CASSAERGYGYTF.

This clonotype was counted between two and nine times. The chain is built from TRBV6-1 and TRBJ1-5; TRBD1 is a possible D gene (6 bases). V was pared by 1 base and J by 6 bases, with 16 bases between. The CDR3 length is 16 residues. Germline loops: CDR1 MNHNS, CDR2 SASEGT. The CDR3 DNA reads TGTGCCAGCAGTGAAGTCCGGGGGCAGGGAAGTCAGCCCCAGCATTTT. This sequence encodes CASSEVRGQGSQPQHF.

The V call is TRBV19, the J call TRBJ1-2, with 10 bases identical to TRBD1. The CDR3 is 15 amino acids. V gave up 5 bases and J gave up 7 bases; unmatched junction bases: 10. Looked up from germline, CDR1 is LNHDA and CDR2 is SQIVND (reference sequence). The CDR3 is CASSLPGQGSAGYTF. CDR3 in DNA: TGTGCCAGTAGTCTACCGGGACAGGGGTCTGCTGGCTACACCTTC. The full variable domain, completed using reference TRBV19 and TRBJ1-2, is DGGITQSPKYLFRKEGQNVTLSCEQNLNHDAMYWYRQDPGQGLRLIYYSQIVNDFQKGDIAEGYSVSREKKESFPLTVTSAQKNPTAFYLCASSLPGQGSAGYTFGSGTRLTVV.

This clonotype was seen a handful of times. The V gene is TRBV6-1, the J gene TRBJ2-3; D is uncertain. This CDR3 has 14 residues. Trimming shortened V by 7 bases and J by 4 bases, and 15 bases separated the two germline ends. Germline V CDR1 and CDR2: MNHNS, SASEGT. The CDR3 spells CASTGPLEADTQYF. The CDR3 bases are TGTGCCAGCACCGGCCCTCTAGAAGCAGATACGCAGTATTTT.

V gene TRBV28 combines with J gene TRBJ1-1; possible D gene TRBD1, 6 bases. V lost 2 bases and J 7 bases, leaving 11 bases between the germline ends. This CDR3 comprises 13 residues. Germline CDR1 MDHEN, CDR2 SYDVKM. CDR3 sequence (DNA): TGTGCCAGCAGTTTAACAGGGTGGGGTGAAGCTTTCTTT. Translating it yields CASSLTGWGEAFF.

In its sample, this clonotype was seen many times. CDR3 protein: CATGLGQGTDTQYF. The CDR3 coding sequence is TGTGCCACCGGGTTGGGACAGGGCACAGATACGCAGTATTTT. The chain recombines TRBV12-3 or TRBV12-4 with TRBJ2-3, with 8 bases identical to TRBD1. With V trimmed by 10 bases and J by 1 base, 7 bases remained unmatched. The CDR3 loop spans 14 amino acids.

This clonotype was observed a handful of times. This sequence joins TRBV20-1 and TRBJ1-4, with D perhaps matching TRBD1 (5 bases). V dropped 0 bases and J dropped 0 bases, with 14 bases sitting between them. Germline CDR1 reads DFQATT; CDR2 reads SNEGSKA (reference sequence). This CDR3 has 17 residues. CDR3 DNA sequence: TGCAGTGCTAGAGATAAGGGATGGGGCGCAACTAATGAAAAACTGTTTTTT. Protein sequence: CSARDKGWGATNEKLFF.

This clonotype has a handful of counts. The genes are TRBV7-9 and TRBJ2-5, with 9 nucleotides matching TRBD2. The CDR3 spans 15 residues. Per the germline V gene, CDR1 is SEHNR and CDR2 is FQNEAQ (reference sequence). J was trimmed by 7 bases and V by 5 bases; bases with no gene match: 11. CDR3: CASSTKTSGLGTQYF. CDR3 bases: TGTGCCAGCAGCACCAAGACTAGCGGTTTGGGGACCCAGTACTTC.

This chain uses TRBV3-1 with TRBJ2-5; D gene ambiguous. Germline lookup yields CDR1 LGHDT and CDR2 YNNKEL (reference sequence). CDR3 length equals 11 residues. Trimming cost V 5 bases and J 3 bases, with 4 bases left between them. CDR3 loop: CASSIKETQYF. For the CDR3, the DNA is TGTGCCAGCAGCATAAAAGAGACCCAGTACTTC.

The chain couples TRBV7-3 to TRBJ2-6; D gene ambiguous. Germline assignment: CDR1 SGHTA and CDR2 FQGTGA. CDR3 length: 13 amino acids. Between the trimmed V and J ends, which lost 8 bases and 0 bases, there was a span of 5 bases. CDR3 DNA sequence: TGTGCCAGCCAGGCCTCTGGGGCCAACGTCCTGACTTTC. Protein product: CASQASGANVLTF.

The chain couples TRBV6-6 to TRBJ2-7; D uncertain. The CDR3 is made up of 13 amino acids. Trimming took 2 bases from V and 7 from J, leaving 12 bases between them. Germline V gene lookup returns CDR1 MNHNY and CDR2 SVGAGI (reference sequence). The CDR3 nucleotides are TGTGCCAGCAGTTACGGGGTCCCTTGGGAGCAGTACTTC. Translated, it gives CASSYGVPWEQYF.

This clonotype was counted only a few times. CDR3 in DNA: TGTGCCAGCAGCTCTAGTTGGGGCTCAAGACAGGGTAATTCACCCCTCCACTTT. Translating gives CASSSSWGSRQGNSPLHF. V gene TRBV11-2 combines with J gene TRBJ1-6, with 7 bases identical to TRBD1. In germline, CDR1 is SGHAT, CDR2 FQNNGV. After removal of 4 bases from V and 6 bases from J, the junction contained 15 bases not matched to a gene. This CDR3 has 18 amino acids.

The CDR3 is CASTQSGGDYGYTF. The CDR3 region has the DNA TGCGCCAGCACCCAATCAGGGGGCGACTATGGCTACACCTTC. The rearrangement links TRBV5-1 to TRBJ1-2; 8 nucleotides align to TRBD1. This CDR3 contains 14 residues. V gave up 6 bases and J gave up 3 bases; unmatched junction bases: 7. The germline CDR1 and CDR2 sequences are SGHRS and YFSETQ.

This clonotype was found a few times. V is TRBV6-1 and J is TRBJ2-2; 8 bases are shared with TRBD2. The CDR3 contains 16 residues. Germline CDR1 is MNHNS and CDR2 is SASEGT. The junction had 11 bases not matched to a gene; V was cut back by 6 bases and J by 5 bases. The CDR3, as DNA: TGTGCCAGCAGCTCTCTCGGAGCGGGAGATACCGGGGAGCTGTTTTTT. Its translation: CASSSLGAGDTGELFF.

This clonotype occurred many times. The gene calls are TRBV6-5 and TRBJ2-3; 8 bases are a match to TRBD2. CDR3 length: 18 amino acids. Germline loops: CDR1 MNHEY, CDR2 SVGAGI. V lost 3 bases and J lost 2; bases outside the gene matches: 13. For the CDR3, the DNA is TGTGCCAGCAGTTATGTGGCAGGGTCCGGGGGGGCCACAGATACGCAGTATTTT. It encodes CASSYVAGSGGATDTQYF.

This clonotype was counted only a few times. V gene TRBV20-1 combines with J gene TRBJ2-1, with unresolved D. Trimming removed 3 bases from V and 9 bases from J, with 18 bases in between. This CDR3 region has 14 residues. Germline V lookup: CDR1 DFQATT, CDR2 SNEGSKA (reference sequence). The CDR3 nucleotides read TGCAGTGCTAGGAGCCCCCGGGCCCCGCTTGAGCAGTTCTTC. Residues: CSARSPRAPLEQFF.

This clonotype showed up many times. The chain uses TRBV3-1 and TRBJ2-1; 11 nucleotides agree with TRBD1. CDR3 size: 21 residues. With 6 bases clipped from V and 4 bases from J, the junction kept 23 bases outside the gene matches. Germline V gene lookup returns CDR1 LGHDT and CDR2 YNNKEL (reference sequence). As DNA, the CDR3 is TGTGCCAGCAGAAGCACAAAGTCCCGGGACAGGGGGGGACGGGATTACAATGAGCAGTTCTTC. This sequence encodes CASRSTKSRDRGGRDYNEQFF.

The rearrangement uses TRBV7-9 and TRBJ2-1, with D uncertain. This CDR3 is built from 15 residues. Trimming pared 0 bases from V and 4 bases from J, leaving 10 bases between. CDR1 and CDR2 from the germline V gene are SEHNR and FQNEAQ (reference sequence). The CDR3 sequence is CASSLASQEYNEQFF. In DNA form, the CDR3 reads TGTGCCAGCAGCTTAGCTAGTCAGGAATACAATGAGCAGTTCTTC.

The rearrangement joins TRBV12-3 or TRBV12-4 to TRBJ1-5, with TRBD1 as a possible D gene (6 bases). The germline V and J ends were trimmed by 1 base and 12 bases, with 10 bases remaining between them. The CDR3 consists of 12 residues. The CDR3 coding sequence is TGTGCCAGCAGTTTAGTATTAGGGGGCCAGCATTTT. It yields the protein CASSLVLGGQHF.

This clonotype showed up just a few times. The genes are TRBV11-2 and TRBJ2-7, with 7 bases lining up with TRBD2. The trim removed 1 base at V and 2 bases at J, leaving 8 bases unmatched. The CDR3 is 16 amino acids. CDR1 is SGHAT and CDR2 is FQNNGV in the germline V gene. CDR3 sequence reads: CASSLGSGLAAYEQYF. The CDR3, as DNA: TGTGCCAGCAGCTTAGGATCGGGGCTAGCGGCCTACGAGCAGTACTTC. Full variable domain (remainder filled in from reference TRBV11-2 and TRBJ2-7): EAGVAQSPRYKIIEKRQSVAFWCNPISGHATLYWYQQILGQGPKLLIQFQNNGVVDDSQLPKDRFSAERLKGVDSTLKIQPAKLEDSAVYLCASSLGSGLAAYEQYFGPGTRLTVT.

This clonotype was detected a few times. The genes are TRBV24-1 and TRBJ2-4; D gene ambiguous. V was clipped by 4 bases and J by 3 bases, with 9 bases between them. Per the germline V gene, CDR1 is KGHDR and CDR2 is SFDVKD. The CDR3 has 14 residues. The DNA for the CDR3 is TGTGCCACCAGTGAGGATGCCTACAAAAACATTCAGTACTTC. Translation: CATSEDAYKNIQYF.

This clonotype was seen a few times. The chain couples TRBV14 to TRBJ2-1; 7 bases line up with TRBD1. The CDR3 covers 20 residues. CDR1 and CDR2 from the germline V gene are SGHDN and FVKESK. The V and J ends lost 4 bases and 5 bases, in that order; junction bases with no gene match: 23. The DNA of the CDR3 is TGTGCCAGCAGCCCATATAGTCCCAATACAGGGGAGTCGCACCACAATGAGCAGTTCTTC. Its translation: CASSPYSPNTGESHHNEQFF. The full variable domain, rest sourced from reference TRBV14 and TRBJ2-1, is EAGVTQFPSHSVIEKGQTVTLRCDPISGHDNLYWYRRVMGKEIKFLLHFVKESKQDESGMPNNRFLAERTGGTYSTLKVQPAELEDSGVYFCASSPYSPNTGESHHNEQFFGPGTRLTVL.

This clonotype came up a few times. The chain uses TRBV6-1 and TRBJ1-4; D is unresolved. Trimming cost V 6 bases and J 8 bases, with 19 bases left between them. The germline V gene has CDR1 MNHNS and CDR2 SASEGT. The CDR3 loop spans 15 amino acids. CDR3 residues: CASSDVGGGKEKLFF. The CDR3 coding sequence is TGTGCCAGCAGCGACGTCGGCGGCGGAAAGGAAAAACTGTTTTTT.

This clonotype was counted between two and nine times. This sequence joins TRBV6-5 and TRBJ2-2, with D uncertain. The CDR3 runs 11 residues. Trimming pared 7 bases from V and 3 bases from J, leaving 3 bases between. The germline V gene encodes CDR1 MNHEY and CDR2 SVGAGI. The CDR3 reads CASMHTGELFF. The CDR3 coding sequence is TGTGCCAGCATGCACACCGGGGAGCTGTTTTTT.

The chain couples TRBV24-1 to TRBJ2-1; TRBD2 matches 7 bases. This CDR3 has 18 residues. Trimming removed 3 bases from V and 3 bases from J; junction bases left unmatched: 13. CDR1 is KGHDR and CDR2 is SFDVKD in the germline V gene. The CDR3 spells CATSDTPRRAGLYNEQFF. CDR3 DNA sequence: TGTGCCACCAGTGATACCCCTCGTCGAGCGGGACTCTACAATGAGCAGTTCTTC.

This clonotype was observed at least ten times. This chain links TRBV12-3 or TRBV12-4 with TRBJ2-1; D is unresolved. The CDR3 sequence is 12 residues long. Trimming took off 1 base at V and 7 bases at J, with 5 bases between the two ends. CDR3 nucleotide sequence: TGTGCCAGCAGTTTAGACTCGAATGAGCAGTTCTTC. Translation: CASSLDSNEQFF.

The chain couples TRBV10-3 to TRBJ1-2; 9 bases match TRBD1. After removal of 2 bases from V and 4 bases from J, the junction contained 5 bases not matched to a gene. CDR1 is ENHRY and CDR2 is SYGVKD in the germline V gene. The CDR3 length is 15 residues. The CDR3 loop reads CAISERVTGGYGYTF. The CDR3 bases are TGTGCCATCAGTGAGAGAGTGACAGGGGGCTATGGCTACACCTTC.

In this sample, this clonotype turned up many times. The chain links TRBV4-1 to TRBJ2-1; 8 bases match TRBD1. V lost 1 base and J lost 8; bases outside the gene matches: 7. The germline V gene encodes CDR1 MGHRA and CDR2 YSYEKL. The CDR3 has 15 amino acids. The CDR3 nucleotides are TGCGCCAGCAGCCAAGTCTCCAGGACAGGGTATGAGCAGTTCTTC. It encodes CASSQVSRTGYEQFF.

In its sample, this clonotype was seen a few times. The chain uses TRBV3-1 and TRBJ2-1; D possibly matches TRBD1 or TRBD2 (5 bases each). Germline-derived CDR1 and CDR2 are LGHDT and YNNKEL (reference sequence). Trimming pared 3 bases from V and 5 bases from J, leaving 14 bases between. The CDR3 loop spans 15 amino acids. DNA for the CDR3: TGTGCCAGCAGCCAGGAACTCGGGACGCACAATGAGCAGTTCTTC. Protein product: CASSQELGTHNEQFF.

The chain combines TRBV12-3 or TRBV12-4 with TRBJ2-1; no reliable D call. V was trimmed by 3 bases and J by 2 bases, leaving 17 bases between them. This CDR3 spans 17 amino acids. The CDR3 sequence is CASSFTVFGVAYNEQFF. In nucleotides, the CDR3 is TGTGCCAGCAGTTTTACAGTCTTTGGCGTCGCCTACAATGAGCAGTTCTTC.